Listed below are T cell receptor beta chains from one sample, sequenced in a study of CD8 T cells in ankylosing spondylitis. TCRdb reprocessed the 5' RACE reads via MiXCR and lists one record per CDR3 protein. The profile covers about 500,000 distinct CDR3 sequences, with approximately 12% appearing a single time and 6.8% taken by the ten largest. The sample consisted of blood, either unsorted or a sorted T cell fraction (not recorded which). The receptors here all came from a male donor with ankylosing spondylitis. Both conserved end residues are part of each CDR3. The D gene is left open where the match is weak. The size field is filled for only some rows; it gives once, few, many or a size class.

CDR3 | DNA | D | size | J | V
CSVEDKGQGASYEQYF | TGCAGCGTTGAAGACAAAGGACAGGGGGCTTCCTACGAGCAGTACTTC | TRBD1 | NA | TRBJ2-7 | TRBV29-1
CASKGTWSYNEQFF | TGTGCTAGTAAAGGGACTTGGTCCTACAATGAGCAGTTCTTC | NA | NA | TRBJ2-1 | TRBV12-5
CSVEGTGTYNEQFF | TGCAGCGTTGAAGGGACAGGTACCTACAATGAGCAGTTCTTC | TRBD1 | few | TRBJ2-1 | TRBV29-1
CASSGQGRGYGYTF | TGTGCCAGTAGTGGACAGGGCAGAGGCTATGGCTACACCTTC | TRBD1 | once | TRBJ1-2 | TRBV19
CASSLSAVGRNEQFF | TGTGCCAGCAGCTTAAGCGCGGTGGGGAGGAATGAGCAGTTCTTC | NA | few | TRBJ2-1 | TRBV5-6
CASSQAGETQYF | TGTGCCAGCAGCCAAGCCGGAGAGACCCAGTACTTC | NA | many | TRBJ2-5 | TRBV3-1
CSARGQTGRLSEQYF | TGCAGTGCTAGGGGCCAGACAGGGAGGCTCTCCGAGCAGTACTTC | NA | few | TRBJ2-7 | TRBV20-1
CASSQAGFKGAEAFF | TGTGCCAGCAGCCAAGCGGGATTCAAGGGAGCTGAAGCTTTCTTT | NA | NA | TRBJ1-1 | TRBV7-2
CATSRVQGASPEAFF | TGTGCCACCAGCAGGGTACAGGGGGCAAGCCCTGAAGCTTTCTTT | TRBD1 | NA | TRBJ1-1 | TRBV15
CASSLDEGSTDTQYF | TGCGCCAGCAGCTTGGATGAGGGATCCACAGATACGCAGTATTTT | NA | many | TRBJ2-3 | TRBV5-1
CASSYAGGPVCGDEQFF | TGTGCCAGCAGTTACGCGGGAGGGCCGGTTTGTGGGGATGAGCAGTTCTTC | TRBD2 | few | TRBJ2-1 | TRBV6-5
CSASQVSNQPQHF | TGCAGTGCTAGCCAGGTTAGCAATCAGCCCCAGCATTTT | NA | NA | TRBJ1-5 | TRBV20-1
CASSFHLREYEKLFF | TGTGCCAGCAGTTTTCACTTGAGGGAATATGAAAAACTGTTTTTT | NA | few | TRBJ1-4 | TRBV12-3/TRBV12-4
CASSHGKPTGELFF | TGTGCCAGCAGCCACGGCAAGCCCACCGGGGAGCTGTTTTTT | NA | NA | TRBJ2-2 | TRBV3-1
CASSRDSADTQYF | TGCGCCAGCAGCCGAGATAGCGCTGATACGCAGTATTTT | NA | many | TRBJ2-3 | TRBV5-1
CSVEERDRGSKNIQYF | TGCAGCGTTGAAGAGAGGGACAGGGGGTCCAAAAACATTCAGTACTTC | TRBD1 | NA | TRBJ2-4 | TRBV29-1
CASSLEMGGTDTQYF | TGCGCCAGCAGCTTGGAGATGGGGGGTACAGATACGCAGTATTTT | NA | many | TRBJ2-3 | TRBV5-1
CASSPSSSTLNEQFF | TGCGCCAGCAGCCCCAGTTCTAGTACATTGAATGAGCAGTTCTTC | NA | many | TRBJ2-1 | TRBV5-1
CASSRRGSTGGTGELFF | TGCGCCAGCAGCCGCCGCGGGTCGACAGGTGGTACCGGGGAGCTGTTTTTT | NA | few | TRBJ2-2 | TRBV5-1
CASSETLNTEAFF | TGCGCCAGCAGCGAAACATTGAACACTGAAGCTTTCTTT | NA | many | TRBJ1-1 | TRBV5-1
CASSISSRGGFGYTF | TGTGCCAGCAGTATAAGCTCGAGAGGGGGATTTGGCTACACCTTC | NA | once | TRBJ1-2 | TRBV27
CASSPSQGKLFF | TGTGCCAGCAGCCCTTCGCAGGGCAAACTGTTTTTT | NA | few | TRBJ1-4 | TRBV12-3/TRBV12-4
CASSLALDSITEAFF | TGTGCCAGCAGCTTGGCCCTGGACAGCATCACTGAAGCTTTCTTT | NA | NA | TRBJ1-1 | TRBV5-5
CASSLGLERGTDTQYF | TGTGCCAGCAGTTTAGGTCTGGAGAGGGGCACAGATACGCAGTATTTT | NA | many | TRBJ2-3 | TRBV12-3/TRBV12-4
CASSRTSGSYEQFF | TGTGCCAGCAGTAGGACTAGCGGGAGCTATGAGCAGTTCTTC | TRBD2 | few | TRBJ2-1 | TRBV2
CASSLRNTDTQYF | TGTGCCAGCAGCTTAAGGAACACAGATACGCAGTATTTT | NA | NA | TRBJ2-3 | TRBV7-7
CSVGSAQTQYF | TGCAGCGTTGGATCGGCTCAGACCCAGTACTTC | NA | few | TRBJ2-5 | TRBV29-1
CASSQHRGNTEAFF | TGTGCCAGCAGCCAGCACAGGGGGAACACTGAAGCTTTCTTT | TRBD1 | once | TRBJ1-1 | TRBV14
CASSPGAPIYNEQFF | TGTGCCAGCAGCCCAGGCGCACCCATATACAATGAGCAGTTCTTC | NA | NA | TRBJ2-1 | TRBV11-3
CSARNLEGGRDEQYF | TGCAGTGCTAGAAATTTAGAGGGAGGGCGCGACGAGCAGTACTTC | TRBD2 | NA | TRBJ2-7 | TRBV20-1
CASSPGTRSGGEQFF | TGTGCCAGCAGTCCCGGGACTAGATCTGGGGGTGAGCAGTTCTTC | TRBD2 | few | TRBJ2-1 | TRBV27
CATSDPRTGTGNTIYF | TGTGCCACCAGTGACCCGCGGACAGGGACTGGAAACACCATATATTTT | TRBD1 | few | TRBJ1-3 | TRBV24-1
CASSQQSLQGPFDEQYF | TGTGCCAGCAGCCAACAAAGCCTACAGGGTCCCTTCGACGAGCAGTACTTC | NA | NA | TRBJ2-7 | TRBV4-2
CASSPSGTETGELFF | TGCGCCAGCAGCCCATCCGGGACGGAGACCGGGGAGCTGTTTTTT | NA | NA | TRBJ2-2 | TRBV5-1
CATSVGRNGYTF | TGTGCCACCAGTGTGGGACGCAATGGCTACACCTTC | NA | few | TRBJ1-2 | TRBV24-1
CASSQDRGRQPQHF | TGTGCCAGCAGCCAGGACAGGGGTCGTCAGCCCCAGCATTTT | TRBD1 | few | TRBJ1-5 | TRBV3-1
CSASRDTYYNEQFF | TGCAGTGCATCTAGGGACACCTACTACAATGAGCAGTTCTTC | NA | few | TRBJ2-1 | TRBV20-1
CASSWGGDTYEQYF | TGTGCCAGCAGCTGGGGCGGGGACACCTACGAGCAGTACTTC | NA | many | TRBJ2-7 | TRBV13
CASSPRATQETQYF | TGTGCCAGCAGCCCCCGAGCAACCCAAGAGACCCAGTACTTC | NA | NA | TRBJ2-5 | TRBV3-1
CSVERGQGATGELFF | TGCAGCGTTGAACGGGGACAGGGGGCCACCGGGGAGCTGTTTTTT | TRBD1 | NA | TRBJ2-2 | TRBV29-1
CASSPVGQRASTDTQYF | TGTGCCAGCAGCCCCGTCGGGCAGCGAGCTAGCACAGATACGCAGTATTTT | NA | many | TRBJ2-3 | TRBV7-9